This note documents a single T cell receptor (beta chain) sequence. This specimen belongs to a study of blood T cell repertoires in COVID-19. The wider study: Some COVID-19 samples were acute and others convalescent; all came from the United States, Italy and Spain. PBMCs, B-cell-depleted T cells, or T cells provided the cDNA or gDNA that made up the material.

Authors' data handling: The authors estimated nucleated cell counts from reference gene primer amplification. TCRdb keeps only in-frame clones here, not all; method: immunoSEQ multiplex PCR. V and J calls and clone size are given by that table; D and trimming were obtained from the DNA. This table has roughly 100,000 clones, over 80% appearing once. Germline lookup yields CDR1 KGHSH and CDR2 LQKENI. The ends were cut back, 4 bases at V and 0 bases at J, with 9 bases in the middle. This CDR3 has 14 amino acids. The source is a man between 65 and 85 years old with active or convalescent COVID-19. The rearrangement joins TRBV18 to TRBJ1-1, with D tentatively TRBD1 (5 bases). The sample comprised peripheral blood. The CDR3 DNA sequence: TGTGCCAGCTCACAATCAGGGATGAACACTGAAGCTTTCTTT. Translation gives CASSQSGMNTEAFF.